Here is one T cell receptor (beta chain) with its context. This CDR3 comprises 16 residues. V was cut by 4 bases and J by 0 bases, with 16 bases left in between. Germline CDR1 and CDR2: MNHNY and SVGAGI (reference sequence). The sample belongs to a study of shared clonotypes between healthy human individuals. Repertoires were generated with immunoSEQ multiplex PCR, while TCRdb's copy carries only in-frame clones and drops some. The table records millions of clones, over 85% of them present only once. V usage is TRBV6-6 and J usage is TRBJ2-7; TRBD1 or TRBD2 may be the D gene (5 bases each). The sequence was collected from a man between 18 and 35 years old in good health. Input material: naive CD4+ T cells sorted from blood. Sample subset: CD45RA+ positively selected. CDR3 in amino acids: CASSSLTRGTSYEQYF. The CDR3 DNA reads as TGTGCCAGCAGTTCCCTTACGAGGGGTACCTCCTACGAGCAGTACTTC.